The 17 T cell receptor beta chains below were found in one sample sequenced in a study of control samples from healthy donors and cancer patients. Generated by immunoSEQ multiplex PCR, the TCRdb table keeps only in-frame clones and is missing some. The profile shows around 19,000 clones, around four fifths of them singletons. The source material was PBMCs. The receptors were sampled from a woman in her seventies with lung cancer.

The chain carries TRBV4-3 and TRBJ1-4, with TRBD1 identical over 10 bases. Germline trimming cut 3 bases from V and 8 bases from J; bases unmatched to any gene: 6. The germline CDR1 and CDR2 sequences are LGHNA and YSLEER. This CDR3 contains 15 residues. The CDR3 is CASSQETGGLEKLFF. DNA of the CDR3: TGCGCCAGCAGCCAGGAGACAGGGGGCTTAGAAAAACTGTTTTTT.

J is TRBJ2-1 and V is TRBV30; 15 positions match TRBD2. This CDR3 region has 15 residues. Germline CDR1 is GTSNPN and CDR2 is SVGIG (reference sequence). Losses at the gene ends were 3 bases for V and 6 bases for J; bases not matched to a gene: 3. Written as DNA, the CDR3 is TGTGCCTGGAGCAGGACTAGCGGGAGGGTCAATGAGCAGTTCTTC. It specifies CAWSRTSGRVNEQFF.

The V call is TRBV29-1, the J call TRBJ2-5, with 9 bases identical to TRBD2. J lost 4 bases, V lost 0 bases, and 18 bases had no gene match. CDR1 is SQVTM, CDR2 ANQGSEA, per germline. The CDR3 loop spans 19 amino acids. CDR3 in amino acids: CSVEDRSSGRRISPETQYF. The CDR3 DNA follows: TGCAGCGTTGAAGATCGATCCAGCGGGAGGCGCATTTCCCCAGAGACCCAGTACTTC. Combining the CDR3 with reference TRBV29-1 and TRBJ2-5 gives the whole variable domain SAVISQKPSRDICQRGTSLTIQCQVDSQVTMMFWYRQQPGQSLTLIATANQGSEATYESGFVIDKFPISRPNLTFSTLTVSNMSPEDSSIYLCSVEDRSSGRRISPETQYFGPGTRLLVL.

CDR3 residues: CASHLDSFSYEQYF. As DNA, the CDR3 is TGTGCCAGCCATCTAGACTCCTTCTCCTACGAGCAGTACTTC. The chain couples TRBV2 to TRBJ2-7; D unclear. The CDR3 is 14 residues long. Trimming removed 8 bases from V and 0 bases from J, with 14 bases in between. Germline-derived CDR1 and CDR2 are SNHLY and FYNNEI.

As DNA, the CDR3 is TGCGCCAGCAGCCAAGATCTCAGGACAGGGGATAACAATCAGCCCCAGCATTTT. This encodes CASSQDLRTGDNNQPQHF. The chain is built from TRBV4-3 and TRBJ1-5, with 9 bases lining up with TRBD1. The CDR3 runs to 18 residues. Per germline, CDR1 LGHNA and CDR2 YSLEER. With 0 bases clipped from V and 3 bases from J, the junction kept 9 bases outside the gene matches.

The chain employs TRBV29-1 and TRBJ1-4, with D possibly matching TRBD1 (5 bases). CDR1 and CDR2 from the germline V gene are SQVTM and ANQGSEA. V lost 4 bases and J 8 bases, leaving 8 bases between the germline ends. The CDR3 runs to 11 residues. The CDR3 spells CSVGWDEKLFF. The CDR3 nucleotides are TGCAGCGTTGGGTGGGACGAAAAACTGTTTTTT.

The chain links TRBV9 to TRBJ2-3; D might be TRBD1 (5 bases). The V gene's germline CDR1 is SGDLS and CDR2 YYNGEE. V was clipped by 0 bases and J by 0 bases, with 11 bases between them. The CDR3 is 16 amino acids. CDR3 DNA sequence: TGTGCCAGCAGCGTAGTAGGGGCAGATAGCACAGATACGCAGTATTTT. Protein sequence: CASSVVGADSTDTQYF.

J is TRBJ1-4 and V is TRBV15; D may be TRBD1 (6 bases). Germline V gene sequence: CDR1 LNHNV, CDR2 YYDKDF (reference sequence). V was cut by 5 bases and J by 11 bases, with 18 bases left in between. The CDR3 contains 14 residues. The CDR3 bases are TGTGCCACCAGCCTTTCCGGGACACCCATTAAACTGTTTTTT. Residues: CATSLSGTPIKLFF.

The rearrangement joins TRBV29-1 to TRBJ2-1; perhaps TRBD2 as D (6 bases). The length of the CDR3 is 13 residues. Trimming pared 3 bases from V and 4 bases from J, leaving 10 bases between. Germline loops: CDR1 SQVTM, CDR2 ANQGSEA. The CDR3 protein is CSVERGLYNEQFF. The CDR3 DNA reads TGCAGCGTTGAGCGGGGACTTTACAATGAGCAGTTCTTC.

V gene TRBV7-9 combines with J gene TRBJ2-5; D might be TRBD2 (6 bases). The CDR3 extends over 13 amino acids. The ends were cut back, 1 base at V and 3 bases at J, with 6 bases in the middle. In germline, CDR1 is SEHNR, CDR2 FQNEAQ (reference sequence). The CDR3 loop reads CASSLGLEETQYF. CDR3 DNA sequence: TGTGCCAGCAGCTTAGGACTAGAAGAGACCCAGTACTTC. The variable domain in full, completed from reference TRBV7-9 and TRBJ2-5, reads DTGVSQNPRHKITKRGQNVTFRCDPISEHNRLYWYRQTLGQGPEFLTYFQNEAQLEKSRLLSDRFSAERPKGSFSTLEIQRTEQGDSAMYLCASSLGLEETQYFGPGTRLLVL.

There are a few counts of this clone. The chain carries TRBV28 and TRBJ1-1; D ambiguous. Germline lookup yields CDR1 MDHEN and CDR2 SYDVKM. The CDR3 covers 13 residues. The V end lost 5 bases, the J end lost 4 bases, and 11 bases lay between the germline ends. The CDR3 nucleotides are TGTGCCAGCAGTCGTATAATTACCACTGAAGCTTTCTTT. It is translated as CASSRIITTEAFF.

This clone was detected a few times. The rearrangement links TRBV3-1 (or the pseudogene TRBV3-2) to TRBJ2-7; TRBD2 matches at 7 bases. The ends lost 0 bases at V and 2 bases at J; junction bases unmatched: 7. The germline V gene encodes CDR1 LGHDT and CDR2 YNNKEL (reference sequence). CDR3 length: 16 residues. CDR3 in DNA: TGTGCCAGCAGCCAAGATATTTTAAGCGGGGCCTACGAGCAGTACTTC. It translates to CASSQDILSGAYEQYF.

The genes are TRBV30 and TRBJ2-1; a possible D gene is TRBD2 (7 bases). Germline V CDR1 and CDR2: GTSNPN, SVGIG (reference sequence). This CDR3 comprises 14 residues. As DNA, the CDR3 is TGTGCTCTAAGGGGGGGGTCCGACCACAATGAGCAGTTCTTC. This translates into CALRGGSDHNEQFF.

This chain connects TRBV25-1 to TRBJ2-5, with TRBD2 identical over 8 bases. Losses at the gene ends were 2 bases for V and 0 bases for J; bases not matched to a gene: 5. Germline lookup yields CDR1 MGHDK and CDR2 SYGVNS. The CDR3 runs 16 residues. CDR3 sequence: CASSEGSGSDQETQYF. The CDR3 DNA is TGTGCCAGCAGTGAAGGGAGCGGGAGTGACCAAGAGACCCAGTACTTC.

The rearrangement links TRBV7-9 to TRBJ1-5; 9 bases are shared with TRBD1. From germline, CDR1 is SEHNR and CDR2 FQNEAQ (reference sequence). CDR3 length equals 15 residues. J lost 6 bases, V lost 3 bases, and 6 bases had no gene match. The CDR3 spells CASSLEGQGTQPQHF. Here the CDR3 DNA reads TGTGCCAGCAGCTTGGAGGGACAGGGTACTCAGCCCCAGCATTTT.

The chain couples TRBV29-1 to TRBJ2-7, with 10 bases identical to TRBD2. Per germline, CDR1 SQVTM and CDR2 ANQGSEA. Trimming cost V 3 bases and J 2 bases; bases outside gene matches: 10. The CDR3 is 16 amino acids. CDR3 loop: CSVEVRLAGAAYEQYF. The CDR3 coding sequence is TGCAGCGTTGAGGTTCGCCTAGCGGGAGCAGCCTACGAGCAGTACTTC.

The gene calls are TRBV6-2 or TRBV6-3 and TRBJ2-5; D is undetermined. This CDR3 region has 12 residues. Germline assignment: CDR1 MNHEY and CDR2 SVGEGT. V was pared by 0 bases and J by 5 bases, with 4 bases between. The CDR3 reads CASSYSRETQYF. The CDR3 bases are TGTGCCAGCAGTTACTCCAGGGAGACCCAGTACTTC.